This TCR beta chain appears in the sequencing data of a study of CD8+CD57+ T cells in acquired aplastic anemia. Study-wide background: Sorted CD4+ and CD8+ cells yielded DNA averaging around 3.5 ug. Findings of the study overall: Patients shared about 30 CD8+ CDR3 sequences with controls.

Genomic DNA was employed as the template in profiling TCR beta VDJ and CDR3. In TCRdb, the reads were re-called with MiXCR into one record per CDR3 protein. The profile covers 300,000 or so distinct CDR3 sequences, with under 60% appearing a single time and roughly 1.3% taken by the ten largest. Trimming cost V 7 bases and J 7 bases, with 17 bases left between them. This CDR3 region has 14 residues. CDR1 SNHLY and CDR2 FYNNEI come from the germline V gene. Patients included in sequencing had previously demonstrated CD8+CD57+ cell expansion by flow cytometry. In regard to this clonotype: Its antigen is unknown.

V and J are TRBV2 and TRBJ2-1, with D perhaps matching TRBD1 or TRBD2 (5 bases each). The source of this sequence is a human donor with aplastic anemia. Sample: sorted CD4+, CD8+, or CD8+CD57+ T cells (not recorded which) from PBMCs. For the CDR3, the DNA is TGTGCCAGCAAGGATACCGGGGCGCTGAATGAGCAGTTCTTC. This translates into CASKDTGALNEQFF.